The present T cell receptor (beta chain) was sequenced within a study of cytomegalovirus exposure and HLA in healthy donors (dated by TCRdb to about 2017). For the wider study: An earlier analysis of roughly 500 of the donors reported approximately 300 Gb of sequence data and 117 million unique TCR beta sequences from about 200 million T cells. About 320 gigabases of sequencing data and approximately 84 million unique TCR sequences were included in an early release covering around 600 HLA-typed donors. Among the roughly 400 genotyped donors, roughly 80% belonged to the genetic ancestry cluster associated with self-reported Caucasian donors. The study aimed to test whether signatures of past pathogen exposure could be identified by cataloging public T cell receptors. The T cell repertoires of 666 subjects were profiled by immunosequencing and related to cytomegalovirus serostatus. Along with the roughly 670-subject first cohort, a separate validation cohort of over a hundred different subjects was used. High-throughput TCR immunosequencing, statistical association of individual TCRs with disease status, and machine learning were combined to predict cytomegalovirus infection status. A later analysis re-examined previously published TCR beta repertoires from 500 to 700 donors and added high-resolution HLA genotyping to investigate patterns of TCR occurrence. Rather than using new phenotypic data, the later analysis identified candidate immune exposures from TCR beta sequences and from how often those sequences occurred across donors. An earlier analysis of several hundred of the donors applied high-throughput TCR beta sequencing to assess whether each TCR beta V gene segment acted as functional or pseudogenic. Donor age, sex, ethnicity and CMV serostatus were compiled alongside the repertoire data. Genome-wide SNP genotypes for about 65% of the roughly 670 donors were used in a later genetic analysis, which treated that subset as a discovery cohort. All discovery cohort repertoires had been generated on a single sequencing platform. Both class I and class II loci were covered by HLA typing, at four-digit resolution. Typing coverage varied by locus: about 620-630 donors for A, B, C, DRB1 and DQB1; more than 500 for DQA1; nearly 610 for DPA1; roughly 450 for DPB1. A handful of DR-DQ haplotypes were handled as single units for association and clustering because linkage in the cohort was strong. Among approximately 370 genotyped donors of the cohort, an average of about 240,000 unique TCR beta nucleotide sequences was sequenced per donor, of which approximately 18% were non-productive.

The cohort comprised 710 or so healthy bone marrow donors. At the time of sampling, every cohort member was nominally healthy, though immune exposures that went unrecorded were likely present. The donor was CMV seropositive and belonged to the group of some 290 seropositive cohort members. Every donor gave a peripheral blood sample, and the peripheral blood mononuclear cells from that sample were used for TCR beta sequencing. Genomic DNA was extracted from the blood cell samples with the Qiagen DNeasy Blood Extraction Kit. In the case of this clone: Its recognized antigen is unknown. No base quality information exists; no much larger clone differs at one position.

Library preparation employed the immunoSEQ multiplex PCR assay. For the multiplex PCR, a mixture combining 60 forward primers for TCR Vbeta segments and 13 reverse primers for TCR Jbeta segments was used. The CDR3 region of rearranged TCR beta genes was amplified from genomic DNA with a multiplex PCR assay. On the Illumina HiSeq System, the amplified TCR beta libraries were sequenced as 87-base-pair reads. The paper's processing steps were these. A later analysis tallied approximately 87 million unique TCR beta chains across the 700 or so repertoires, and around 10 million of those chains were shared by two or more donors. To remove PCR and sequencing errors, raw reads were error-corrected and collapsed into unique sequences using a nearest-neighbor algorithm that merged closely related sequences. To assign V, D and J gene segments, CDR3 sequences were aligned to IMGT reference sequences. For a sequence to be retained, a match of at least six nucleotides to both a V gene segment and a J gene segment was required. Rearrangements were called productive when the CDR3 lacked stop codons and stayed in frame with V and J; all others were non-productive. CDR3 was defined by IMGT convention, running from the second conserved V-encoded cysteine to the conserved J-encoded phenylalanine. Sequences without an unambiguous match to a single V gene segment were excluded from the earlier analysis of 450 to 750 of the donors. An earlier analysis of approximately 590 of the donors classified V segments as functional when productive rearrangements were above 56.7% and as segregating when the standard deviation between donors was above 5%. A statistical classification framework was developed to diagnose cytomegalovirus status using the catalog of TCR beta chain sequences. A later analysis assigned V and J genes by comparing TCR nucleotide sequences with IMGT/GENE-DB human TR gene sequences. Using the TCRdist pipeline, a later analysis assigned CDR3 sequences along with most-parsimonious VDJ recombination scenarios. A later analysis defined each TCR beta chain by its CDR3 amino acid sequence plus V-gene family, and excluded reads lacking a unique V-gene family. To address suspected cross-contamination and a sequencing artifact, a later analysis removed approximately 590 highly shared, low-generation-probability nucleotide sequences. For each public chain, a later analysis derived a clonal expansion index from normalized ranks of inferred template counts within each repertoire. Generation probabilities in a later analysis came from a VDJ recombination model fitted to out-of-frame rearrangements, and those results were checked against IGoR. In a later analysis, hypergeometric tests were used to score TCR-TCR, TCR-HLA and TCR-CMV co-occurrence, with a repertoire-size bias correction applied to TCR pairs. In a later analysis, false discovery rates were estimated by permuting HLA or CMV assignments 20 times. In a later analysis, co-occurring TCRs were grouped using DBSCAN, and TCRdist sequence similarity was added for clustering within HLA-allele-positive subsets. For co-occurrence clustering, repertoires with fewer than 30,000 or more than 120,000 public chains were excluded, along with about five repertoires with anomalous nucleotide sharing. The table comes from immuneACCESS by way of TCRdb, which keeps in-frame sequences with V and J called. Part of the clones is missing from these tables; in studies checked, under half for an unresolved V gene and the rest for unknown reasons. For V, J and clone size, that table is used; D and trimming come from the DNA. The sample profile shows about 120,000 clones; more than 65% of them were found once. About 5.8% of the sample lies in the top ten.

Summary of the overall study and its limitations: The presence/absence analyses assumed that sequencing depth was roughly uniform across donors, and that assumption may not be true. The cohort was sequenced for TCR beta chains only, and without alpha or paired-chain data the features that could be detected were limited. For the cohort, immune exposure information was limited to CMV serostatus. Linkage disequilibrium might explain the correlated functional status among segregating V segments, but an unknown experimental factor could not be excluded. In vitro tests confirmed that three of the cytomegalovirus-associated TCR beta chains recognize cytomegalovirus antigens. In a later analysis, HLA-associated TCR beta chains showed more clonal expansion and lower generation probabilities than non-associated chains that were equally common. At a false discovery rate of 0.05, a later analysis linked about 16,000 TCR beta sequences to specific HLA alleles. The classifier was reported to diagnose cytomegalovirus status with high specificity and sensitivity in both the original and validation cohorts. Because counts were too low, roughly 17 rarely observed V segments, including chromosome 9 orphons, were left out of the earlier analysis of 587 of the donors. Because some donors lacked HLA typing at each locus, the association tests relied only on the typed subset. A later analysis found that most CMV-associated TCR beta chains appeared HLA-restricted, with HLA associations seemingly driven largely by CMV exposure. When HLA alleles, especially DR and DQ, strongly co-occurred, TCR associations were difficult to assign to individual alleles. It was suggested by the authors that the approach could potentially be generalized to other disease states and immunological phenotypes. The study listed approximately 150 TCR beta chains as associated with cytomegalovirus. According to a later analysis, parvovirus B19, influenza, CMV and Epstein-Barr virus appeared linked to several top co-occurrence clusters. A further reported finding was that TCR beta sequences accurately predicted the HLA-A and HLA-B alleles for most subjects in the first cohort. Some IMGT-functional V segments, including TRBV6-2 and TRBV6-3, could not be distinguished by the 87-base-pair reads and were therefore excluded. Compared with the approximately 600-donor mean, donors in an Asian-associated ancestry cluster had fewer N-insertions in productive TCRs, according to a later genetic analysis. A cluster of highly shared sequence variants was judged likely to be a technical artifact of the sequencing pipeline. A later analysis found that TCR association rates varied across HLA loci, with DRB1 alleles showing the most associated TCRs and HLA-C alleles the fewest. V-gene and J-gene trimming of TCR beta chains was associated with a missense DCLRE1C variant in a later genetic analysis, and the association was replicated in an independent cohort. An earlier analysis of some 590 of the donors showed that most TCR beta V segments appeared in productive rearrangements either about 90% or about 30% of the time, which broadly matched IMGT annotations. While some public TCRs were present in many individuals, most TCR sequences turned up only very rarely across donors.

Including cysteine and phenylalanine, the CDR3 has 15 amino acids. This entry keeps only the CDR3 DNA: 45 bases, framed from base 1. V loses 2 bases at its end and J loses 6 bases; junction bases beyond the gene matches: 6. Reading the germline V gene gives CDR1 ENHRY and CDR2 SYGVKD. The sample was PBMCs. The receptor chain draws on TRBV10-3 and TRBJ2-2; a stretch of 7 junction bases matches TRBD2. The TCR originated in a man aged 18 to 29 in good health and CMV-seropositive. CDR3 region: CAISEASGHAGELFF. The nucleotide sequence is given as TGTGCCATCAGTGAGGCTAGCGGTCACGCCGGGGAGCTGTTTTTT.